This entry lists 20 T cell receptor beta chains sequenced from one sample in a study of blood T cell repertoires in COVID-19. Assay used: immunoSEQ multiplex PCR; TCRdb lists only in-frame clones, some missing. Here the sample spans some 240,000 clones, less than 85% being singletons. The sequencing input was peripheral blood. The receptors derive from a woman in her 70s with acute or convalescent COVID-19.

The table lists this clone with a few counts. This chain connects TRBV7-8 to TRBJ1-6, with 7 bases matching TRBD1. J gave up 7 bases and V 3 bases, and 6 bases lay outside the gene matches. Germline V gives CDR1 SGHVS, CDR2 FQNEAQ. The CDR3 sequence is 15 residues long. The CDR3 here is CASSFQGGVNSPLHF. CDR3 coding DNA: TGTGCCAGCAGCTTCCAGGGGGGCGTGAATTCACCCCTCCACTTT. The full variable domain, in which reference TRBV7-8 and TRBJ1-6 provide the parts outside the CDR3, is GAGVSQSPRYKVAKRGQDVALRCDPISGHVSLFWYQQALGQGPEFLTYFQNEAQLDKSGLPSDRFFAERPEGSVSTLKIQRTQQEDSAVYLCASSFQGGVNSPLHFGNGTRLTVT.

This sequence joins TRBV5-1 and TRBJ2-5; a possible D gene is TRBD2 (6 bases). The germline V gene has CDR1 SGHRS and CDR2 YFSETQ. The V end lost 2 bases, the J end lost 0 bases, and 8 bases lay between the germline ends. This CDR3 has 14 residues. CDR3 in DNA: TGCGCCAGCAGCTTCTGGGGGGACCAAGAGACCCAGTACTTC. Translation gives CASSFWGDQETQYF. The variable domain in full, completed from reference TRBV5-1 and TRBJ2-5, reads KAGVTQTPRYLIKTRGQQVTLSCSPISGHRSVSWYQQTPGQGLQFLFEYFSETQRNKGNFPGRFSGRQFSNSRSEMNVSTLELGDSALYLCASSFWGDQETQYFGPGTRLLVL.

The chain uses TRBV30 and TRBJ2-7; D perhaps matches TRBD2 (7 bases). CDR3 size: 15 residues. Germline V gene lookup returns CDR1 GTSNPN and CDR2 SVGIG (reference sequence). V lost 2 bases and J lost 5, with 19 bases in between. The CDR3 DNA sequence: TGTGCCTGGAGTAACGGTGGGGGGGCTTCCGACGAGCAGTACGTC. Amino acids: CAWSNGGGASDEQYV.

As for this clone: The sample has other DNA sequences that encode this CDR3 too. This chain uses TRBV18 with TRBJ1-2, with D maybe TRBD1 (6 bases). CDR3 length: 13 residues. The V end lost 2 bases, the J end lost 4 bases, and 8 bases lay between the germline ends. In germline, CDR1 is KGHSH, CDR2 LQKENI. The CDR3 protein is CASSPATGYGYTF. In nucleotides, the CDR3 is TGTGCCAGCTCACCAGCGACAGGCTATGGCTACACCTTC.

CDR3 sequence: CASSLQGLSNQPQHF. The CDR3, as DNA: TGCGCCAGCAGCTTACAGGGGTTAAGCAATCAGCCCCAGCATTTT. The genes are TRBV5-1 and TRBJ1-5, with 7 bases lining up with TRBD1. Trimming took 2 bases from V and 1 from J; bases not matched to a gene: 3. CDR3 length: 15 residues. Germline values: CDR1 SGHRS, CDR2 YFSETQ.

The chain carries TRBV7-9 and TRBJ2-3, with D possibly TRBD2 on 7 matching bases. Trimming stripped 3 bases from V and 5 bases from J, with 15 bases between. The CDR3 spans 15 residues. Germline CDR1 and CDR2: SEHNR and FQNEAQ (reference sequence). This chain's CDR3 is CASSFPGGPQDTQYF. The CDR3 coding sequence is TGTGCCAGCAGCTTCCCCGGGGGGCCACAAGATACGCAGTATTTT.

This clone was detected a few times. The chain joins TRBV7-8 to TRBJ2-2; 7 nucleotides agree with TRBD1. CDR3 length: 16 amino acids. V was pared by 2 bases and J by 6 bases, with 9 bases of the junction left unmatched. CDR1 and CDR2 (germline): SGHVS, FQNEAQ. CDR3 loop: CASSLSQQGVAGELFF. In nucleotides, the CDR3 is TGTGCCAGCAGCTTAAGTCAGCAGGGGGTTGCCGGGGAGCTGTTTTTT.

This clone was detected only a few times. The J gene is TRBJ2-3, the V gene TRBV19; 9 positions match TRBD2. The CDR3 covers 16 residues. J lost 0 bases, V lost 7 bases, and 8 bases had no gene match. The V gene's germline CDR1 is LNHDA and CDR2 SQIVND (reference sequence). The CDR3 region is CASMRTSVTSTDTQYF. CDR3 nucleotides: TGTGCCAGTATGAGGACTAGCGTAACTAGCACAGATACGCAGTATTTT.

This sequence joins TRBV7-2 and TRBJ2-2; TRBD2 matches 9 bases. V shed 11 bases, J shed 3 bases, and the junction held 19 bases outside the gene matches. Germline V gives CDR1 SGHTA, CDR2 FQGNSA. This CDR3 has 18 residues. CDR3 nucleotide sequence: TGTGCCCGCCGCCCGGGGGGGGCGGGGGGGCCGGACACCGGGGAGCTGTTTTTT. It specifies CARRPGGAGGPDTGELFF.

This chain connects TRBV6-1 to TRBJ2-7; 10 bases fit TRBD1. Germline lookup yields CDR1 MNHNS and CDR2 SASEGT. The trim removed 1 base at V and 5 bases at J, leaving 5 bases unmatched. This CDR3 comprises 15 residues. In DNA, the CDR3 is TGTGCCAGCAGTGAAGGGACAGGGGGGGGTCACGAGCAGTACTTC. Protein: CASSEGTGGGHEQYF.

Written as DNA, the CDR3 is TGTGCCACCAGTGATTTGTATAGGGGGTATGACTATGGCTACACCTTC. It is translated as CATSDLYRGYDYGYTF. The rearrangement uses TRBV24-1 and TRBJ1-2; possible D gene TRBD1, 6 bases. The germline V gene encodes CDR1 KGHDR and CDR2 SFDVKD. The V and J ends lost 0 bases and 3 bases respectively, with 13 bases between them. The CDR3 contains 16 residues.

This chain connects TRBV5-1 to TRBJ1-6; D is undetermined. The CDR3 spans 14 residues. Germline V lookup: CDR1 SGHRS, CDR2 YFSETQ. With 0 bases removed from V and 7 bases from J, the gap between germline ends came to 8 bases. The CDR3 region has the DNA TGCGCCAGCAGCTTGGGAGGGAGCAATTCACCCCTCCACTTT. It is translated as CASSLGGSNSPLHF. Variable domain in full (rest from reference TRBV5-1 and TRBJ1-6): KAGVTQTPRYLIKTRGQQVTLSCSPISGHRSVSWYQQTPGQGLQFLFEYFSETQRNKGNFPGRFSGRQFSNSRSEMNVSTLELGDSALYLCASSLGGSNSPLHFGNGTRLTVT.

This clone was detected only a few times. The rearrangement uses TRBV7-8 and TRBJ2-5, with 9 bases matching TRBD1. The CDR3 is 15 residues long. After removal of 4 bases from V and 4 bases from J, the junction contained 7 bases not matched to a gene. Germline CDR1 reads SGHVS; CDR2 reads FQNEAQ. The CDR3 DNA reads TGTGCCAGCAGCTCGGGACAGGGCTATGGAGAGACCCAGTACTTC. It specifies CASSSGQGYGETQYF.

The rearrangement uses TRBV30 and TRBJ2-1, with a weak D call TRBD2 (5 bases). From germline, CDR1 is GTSNPN and CDR2 SVGIG (reference sequence). V lost 1 base and J 0 bases, leaving 10 bases between the germline ends. The CDR3 runs 15 residues. The CDR3, as DNA: TGTGCCTGGAGTGGTCAACTAGTCTCCTACAATGAGCAGTTCTTC. Protein: CAWSGQLVSYNEQFF.

The chain recombines TRBV9 with TRBJ1-1; no reliable D call. Germline V gene lookup returns CDR1 SGDLS and CDR2 YYNGEE. V lost 5 bases, J lost 2 bases, and 16 bases lay in between. The CDR3 covers 15 residues. In DNA form, the CDR3 reads TGTGCCAGCAGACCTCCGGGAACACAAAACACTGAAGCTTTCTTT. Translated, it gives CASRPPGTQNTEAFF.

This clone was detected ten times or more. The J gene is TRBJ2-7, the V gene TRBV7-2, with D possibly being TRBD1 (6 bases). Germline CDR1 is SGHTA and CDR2 is FQGNSA. Trimming removed 5 bases from V and 2 bases from J, with 16 bases in between. CDR3 length: 15 residues. CDR3 nucleotide sequence: TGTGCCAGCAGCGCACAAATGACAGGCCCCTACGAGCAGTACTTC. The encoded protein is CASSAQMTGPYEQYF. Full variable domain (remainder filled in from reference TRBV7-2 and TRBJ2-7): GAGVSQSPSNKVTEKGKDVELRCDPISGHTALYWYRQSLGQGLEFLIYFQGNSAPDKSGLPSDRFSAERTGGSVSTLTIQRTQQEDSAVYLCASSAQMTGPYEQYFGPGTRLTVT.

This clone was seen only a few times. V and J are TRBV4-2 and TRBJ2-1, with D possibly TRBD2 on 6 matching bases. Germline V lookup: CDR1 LGHNA, CDR2 YNFKEQ. Trimming cost V 1 base and J 8 bases, with 18 bases left between them. The length of the CDR3 is 16 residues. The CDR3 nucleotides read TGTGCCAGCAGCCAAGCCGGGGGAGGATTTGGGTATGAGCAGTTCTTC. Translated: CASSQAGGGFGYEQFF.

The gene calls are TRBV5-1 and TRBJ2-3; D gene uncertain. V shed 7 bases and J shed 0 bases, with 6 bases lying between them. Germline values: CDR1 SGHRS, CDR2 YFSETQ. The CDR3 has 12 amino acids. This CDR3 reads CASRFSTDTQYF. CDR3 coding DNA: TGCGCCAGCCGTTTCAGCACAGATACGCAGTATTTT.

The chain uses TRBV6-4 and TRBJ2-1; 9 bases match TRBD2. V was pared by 1 base and J by 8 bases, with 6 bases of the junction left unmatched. Germline V gene lookup returns CDR1 MRHNA and CDR2 SNTAGT. The CDR3 loop spans 15 amino acids. CDR3: CASSDWRGGHYEQFF. CDR3 sequence (DNA): TGTGCCAGCAGTGACTGGCGGGGGGGCCATTATGAGCAGTTCTTC.

This clone was picked up one time. This chain links TRBV6-1 with TRBJ1-5, with no clear D. The CDR3 covers 15 residues. V was clipped by 1 base and J by 6 bases, with 13 bases between them. Germline-derived CDR1 and CDR2 are MNHNS and SASEGT. Written as DNA, the CDR3 is TGTGCCAGCAGTGAAGATGGGAGGAATCGTCAGCCCCAGCATTTT. This translates into CASSEDGRNRQPQHF.